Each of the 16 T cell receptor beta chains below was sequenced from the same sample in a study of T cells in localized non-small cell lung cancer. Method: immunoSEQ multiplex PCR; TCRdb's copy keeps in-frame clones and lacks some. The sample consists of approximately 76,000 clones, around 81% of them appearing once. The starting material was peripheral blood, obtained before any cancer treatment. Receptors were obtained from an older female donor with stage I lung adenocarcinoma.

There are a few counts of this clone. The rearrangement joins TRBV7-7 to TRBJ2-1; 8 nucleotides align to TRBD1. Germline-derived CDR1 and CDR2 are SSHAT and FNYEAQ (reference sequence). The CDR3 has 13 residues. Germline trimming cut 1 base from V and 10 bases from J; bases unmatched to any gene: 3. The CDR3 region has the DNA TGTGCCAGCAGCTTAGACAGGGGGGCCGAGCAGTTCTTC. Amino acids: CASSLDRGAEQFF.

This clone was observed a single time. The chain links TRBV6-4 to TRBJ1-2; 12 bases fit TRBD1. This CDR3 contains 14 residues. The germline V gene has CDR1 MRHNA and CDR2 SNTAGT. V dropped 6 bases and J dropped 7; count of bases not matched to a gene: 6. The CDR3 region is CASRGQGARVGYTF. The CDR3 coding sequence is TGTGCCAGCAGGGGACAGGGGGCGCGTGTTGGCTACACCTTC.

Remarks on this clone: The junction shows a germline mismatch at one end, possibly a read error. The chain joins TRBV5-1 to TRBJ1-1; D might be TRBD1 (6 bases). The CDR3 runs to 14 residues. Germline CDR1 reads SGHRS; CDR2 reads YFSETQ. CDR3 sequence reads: CASSTQGLNPEAFF. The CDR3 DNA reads TGCGCCAGCAGCACACAGGGATTGAACCCTGAAGCTTTCTTT.

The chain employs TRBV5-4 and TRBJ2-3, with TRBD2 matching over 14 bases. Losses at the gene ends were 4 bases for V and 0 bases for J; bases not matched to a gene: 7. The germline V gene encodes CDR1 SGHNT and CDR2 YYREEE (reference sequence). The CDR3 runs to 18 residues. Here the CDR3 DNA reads TGTGCCAGCAGCAGACCGGGACTAGCGGGGGATAGCACAGATACGCAGTATTTT. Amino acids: CASSRPGLAGDSTDTQYF.

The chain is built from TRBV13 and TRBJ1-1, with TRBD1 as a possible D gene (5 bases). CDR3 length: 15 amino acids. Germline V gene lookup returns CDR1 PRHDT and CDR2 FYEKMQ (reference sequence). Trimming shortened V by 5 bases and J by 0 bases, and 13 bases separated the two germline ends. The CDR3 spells CASSPRDGLNTEAFF. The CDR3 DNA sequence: TGTGCCAGCAGCCCGAGGGACGGGTTGAACACTGAAGCTTTCTTT. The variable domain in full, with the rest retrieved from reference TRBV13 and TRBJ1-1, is AAGVIQSPRHLIKEKRETATLKCYPIPRHDTVYWYQQGPGQDPQFLISFYEKMQSDKGSIPDRFSAQQFSDYHSELNMSSLELGDSALYFCASSPRDGLNTEAFFGQGTRLTVV.

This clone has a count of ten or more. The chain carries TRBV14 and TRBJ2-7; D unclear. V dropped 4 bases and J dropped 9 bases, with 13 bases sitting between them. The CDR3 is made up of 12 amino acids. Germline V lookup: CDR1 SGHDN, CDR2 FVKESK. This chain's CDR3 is CASSPLGTRQYF. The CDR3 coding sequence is TGTGCCAGCAGCCCCCTGGGCACCCGGCAGTACTTC.

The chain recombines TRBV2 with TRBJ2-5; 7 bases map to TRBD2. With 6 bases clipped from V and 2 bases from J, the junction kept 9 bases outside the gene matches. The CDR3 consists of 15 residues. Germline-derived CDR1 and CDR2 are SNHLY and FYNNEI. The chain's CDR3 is CASSPLWGGQETQYF. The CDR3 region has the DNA TGTGCCAGCAGCCCACTATGGGGGGGGCAAGAGACCCAGTACTTC.

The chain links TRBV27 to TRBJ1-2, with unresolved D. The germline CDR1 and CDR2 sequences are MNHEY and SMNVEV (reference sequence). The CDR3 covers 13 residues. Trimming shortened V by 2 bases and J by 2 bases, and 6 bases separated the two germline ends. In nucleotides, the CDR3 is TGTGCCAGCAGTTTAAACACAAACTATGGCTACACCTTC. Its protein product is CASSLNTNYGYTF.

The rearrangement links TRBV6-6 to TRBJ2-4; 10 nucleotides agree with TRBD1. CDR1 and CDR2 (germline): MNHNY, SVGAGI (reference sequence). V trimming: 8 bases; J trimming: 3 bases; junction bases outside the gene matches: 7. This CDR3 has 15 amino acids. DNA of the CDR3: TGTGCCAGCGACGACAGGGGGCAGGGCAAAAACATTCAGTACTTC. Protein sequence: CASDDRGQGKNIQYF.

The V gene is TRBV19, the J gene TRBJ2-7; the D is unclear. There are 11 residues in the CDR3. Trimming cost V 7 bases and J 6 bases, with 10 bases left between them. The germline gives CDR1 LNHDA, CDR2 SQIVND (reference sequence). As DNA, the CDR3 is TGTGCCAGTAAGGGTATCACCGAGCAGTACTTC. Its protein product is CASKGITEQYF.

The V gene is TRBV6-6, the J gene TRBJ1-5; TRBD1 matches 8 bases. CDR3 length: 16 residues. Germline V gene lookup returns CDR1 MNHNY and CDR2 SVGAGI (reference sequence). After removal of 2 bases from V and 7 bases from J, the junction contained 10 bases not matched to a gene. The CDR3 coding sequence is TGTGCCAGCAGTTACCCCTCGGACAGGGTGAAACAGCCCCAGCATTTT. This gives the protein CASSYPSDRVKQPQHF.

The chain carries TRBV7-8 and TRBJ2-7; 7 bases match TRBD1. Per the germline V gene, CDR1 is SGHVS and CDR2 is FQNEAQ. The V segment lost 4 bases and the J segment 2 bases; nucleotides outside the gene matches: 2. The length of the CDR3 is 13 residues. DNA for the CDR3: TGTGCCAGCAGCTGGACAGGAACCTACGAGCAGTACTTC. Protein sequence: CASSWTGTYEQYF.

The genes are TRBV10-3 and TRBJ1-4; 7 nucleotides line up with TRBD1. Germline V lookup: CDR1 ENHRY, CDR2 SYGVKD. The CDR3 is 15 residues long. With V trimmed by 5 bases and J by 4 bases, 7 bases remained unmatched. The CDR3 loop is CAISPGTDYNEKLFF. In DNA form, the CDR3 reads TGTGCCATCAGTCCGGGGACAGACTATAATGAAAAACTGTTTTTT.

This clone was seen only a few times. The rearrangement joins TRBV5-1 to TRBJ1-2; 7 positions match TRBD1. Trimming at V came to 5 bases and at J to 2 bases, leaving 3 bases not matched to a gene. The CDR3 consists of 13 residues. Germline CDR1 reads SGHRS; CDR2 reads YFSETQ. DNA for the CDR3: TGCGCCAGCAGTGTGGACAGGAACTATGGCTACACCTTC. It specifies CASSVDRNYGYTF.

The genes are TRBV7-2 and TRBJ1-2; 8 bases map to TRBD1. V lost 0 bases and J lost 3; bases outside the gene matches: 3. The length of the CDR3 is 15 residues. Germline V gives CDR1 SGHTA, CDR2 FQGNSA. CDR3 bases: TGTGCCAGCAGCTTAGCCGCAGGGGGCGACTATGGCTACACCTTC. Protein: CASSLAAGGDYGYTF.

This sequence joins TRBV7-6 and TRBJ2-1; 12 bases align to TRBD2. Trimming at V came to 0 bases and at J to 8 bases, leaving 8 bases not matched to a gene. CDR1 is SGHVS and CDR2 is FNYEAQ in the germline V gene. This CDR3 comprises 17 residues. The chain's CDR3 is CASSLARLAGVMDEQFF. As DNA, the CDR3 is TGTGCCAGCAGCTTAGCGAGACTAGCGGGAGTGATGGATGAGCAGTTCTTC. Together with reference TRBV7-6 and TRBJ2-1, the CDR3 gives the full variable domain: GAGVSQSPRYKVTKRGQDVALRCDPISGHVSLYWYRQALGQGPEFLTYFNYEAQQDKSGLPNDRFSAERPEGSISTLTIQRTEQRDSAMYRCASSLARLAGVMDEQFFGPGTRLTVL.